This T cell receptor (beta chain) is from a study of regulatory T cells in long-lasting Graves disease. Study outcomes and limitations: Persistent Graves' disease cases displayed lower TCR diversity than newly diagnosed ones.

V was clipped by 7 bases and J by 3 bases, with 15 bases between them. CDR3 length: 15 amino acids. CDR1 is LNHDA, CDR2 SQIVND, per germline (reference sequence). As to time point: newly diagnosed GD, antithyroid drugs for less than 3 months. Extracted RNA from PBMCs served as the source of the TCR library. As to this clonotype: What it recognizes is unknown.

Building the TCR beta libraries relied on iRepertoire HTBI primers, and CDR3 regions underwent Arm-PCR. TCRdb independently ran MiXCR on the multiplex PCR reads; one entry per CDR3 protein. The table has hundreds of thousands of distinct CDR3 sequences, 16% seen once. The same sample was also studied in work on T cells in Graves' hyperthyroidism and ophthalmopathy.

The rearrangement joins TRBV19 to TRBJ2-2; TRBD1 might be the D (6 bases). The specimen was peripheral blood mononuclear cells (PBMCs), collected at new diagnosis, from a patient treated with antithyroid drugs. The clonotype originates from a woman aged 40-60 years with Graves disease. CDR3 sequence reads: CASINNRDYTGELFF. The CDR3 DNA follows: TGTGCCAGTATTAACAACAGGGATTACACCGGGGAGCTGTTTTTT.